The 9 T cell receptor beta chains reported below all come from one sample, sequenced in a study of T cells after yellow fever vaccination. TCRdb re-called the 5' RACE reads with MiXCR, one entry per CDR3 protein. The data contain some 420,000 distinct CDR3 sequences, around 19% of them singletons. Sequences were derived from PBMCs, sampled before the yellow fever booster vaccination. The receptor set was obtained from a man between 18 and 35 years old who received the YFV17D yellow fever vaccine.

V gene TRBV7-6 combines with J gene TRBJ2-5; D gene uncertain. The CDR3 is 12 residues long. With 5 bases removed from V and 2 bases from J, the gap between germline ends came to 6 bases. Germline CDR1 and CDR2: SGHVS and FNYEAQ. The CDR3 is CASSENQETQYF. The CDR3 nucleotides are TGTGCCAGCAGCGAGAATCAAGAGACCCAGTACTTC.

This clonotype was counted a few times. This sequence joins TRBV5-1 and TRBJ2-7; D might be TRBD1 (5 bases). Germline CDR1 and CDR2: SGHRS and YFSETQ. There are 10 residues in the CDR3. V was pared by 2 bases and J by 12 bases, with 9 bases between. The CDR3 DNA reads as TGCGCCAGCAGCTTCAGGGCCTGGTACGTC. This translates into CASSFRAWYV.

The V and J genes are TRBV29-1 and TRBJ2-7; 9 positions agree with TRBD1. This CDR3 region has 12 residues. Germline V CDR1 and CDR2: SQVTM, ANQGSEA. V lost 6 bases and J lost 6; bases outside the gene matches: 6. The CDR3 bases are TGCAGCGTCGGGACAGGGAAGCTCGAGCAGTACTTC. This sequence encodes CSVGTGKLEQYF.

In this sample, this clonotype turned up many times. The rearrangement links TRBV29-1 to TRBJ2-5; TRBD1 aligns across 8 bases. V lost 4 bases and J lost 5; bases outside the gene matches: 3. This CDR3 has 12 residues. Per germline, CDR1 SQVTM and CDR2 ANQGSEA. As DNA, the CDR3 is TGCAGCGTTGCGGACAGGGCGGAGACCCAGTACTTC. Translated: CSVADRAETQYF. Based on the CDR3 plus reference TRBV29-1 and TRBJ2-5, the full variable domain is SAVISQKPSRDICQRGTSLTIQCQVDSQVTMMFWYRQQPGQSLTLIATANQGSEATYESGFVIDKFPISRPNLTFSTLTVSNMSPEDSSIYLCSVADRAETQYFGPGTRLLVL.

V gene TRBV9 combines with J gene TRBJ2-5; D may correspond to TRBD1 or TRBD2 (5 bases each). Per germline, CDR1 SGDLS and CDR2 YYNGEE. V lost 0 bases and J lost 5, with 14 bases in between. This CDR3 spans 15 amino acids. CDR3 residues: CASSVGSGTSETQYF. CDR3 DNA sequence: TGTGCCAGCAGCGTAGGTTCAGGGACGTCGGAGACCCAGTACTTC.

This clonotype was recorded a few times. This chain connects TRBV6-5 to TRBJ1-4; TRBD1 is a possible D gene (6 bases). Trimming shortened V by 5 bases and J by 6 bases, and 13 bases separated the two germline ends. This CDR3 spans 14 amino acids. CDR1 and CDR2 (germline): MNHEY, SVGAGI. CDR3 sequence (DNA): TGTGCCAGCAGTCGTGACAGGCGAGATGAAAAACTGTTTTTT. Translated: CASSRDRRDEKLFF.

CDR3 in amino acids: CASSPAGMEKLFF. CDR3 DNA: TGTGCCAGCAGCCCGGCAGGGATGGAAAAACTGTTTTTT. This sequence joins TRBV11-2 and TRBJ1-4; perhaps TRBD1 as D (5 bases). V gave up 5 bases and J gave up 8 bases, with 12 bases separating them. Per germline, CDR1 SGHAT and CDR2 FQNNGV. The CDR3 covers 13 residues.

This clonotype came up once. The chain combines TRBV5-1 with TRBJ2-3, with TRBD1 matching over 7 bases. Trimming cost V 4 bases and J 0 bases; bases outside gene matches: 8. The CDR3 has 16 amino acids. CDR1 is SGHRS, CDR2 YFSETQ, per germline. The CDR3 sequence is CASSLGTASSTDTQYF. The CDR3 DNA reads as TGCGCCAGCAGCCTGGGGACAGCCTCTAGCACAGATACGCAGTATTTT.

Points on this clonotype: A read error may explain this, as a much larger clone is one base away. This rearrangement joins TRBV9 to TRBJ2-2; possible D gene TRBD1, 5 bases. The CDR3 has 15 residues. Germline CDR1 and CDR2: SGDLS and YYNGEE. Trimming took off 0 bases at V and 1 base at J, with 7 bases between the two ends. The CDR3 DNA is TGTGCCAGCAGCGTAGAAGGACAGAACACCGGGGAGCTGTTTTTT. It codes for CASSVEGQNTGELFF.